This T cell receptor (beta chain) was recorded in a study of T cells in Graves' hyperthyroidism and ophthalmopathy. RNA transcripts served as the template for amplifying TCR beta CDR3 regions. The study used the HTBI primer set for a first-round RT-PCR of the TCR CDR3. TCRdb used MiXCR to reprocess the multiplex PCR reads, holding one entry per CDR3 protein. The profile shows about 500,000 distinct CDR3 sequences, over 15% of them singletons. The CDR3 contains 16 residues. Germline values: CDR1 LNHDA, CDR2 SQIVND (reference sequence). Trimming cost V 2 bases and J 0 bases, with 13 bases left between them.

The chain carries TRBV19 and TRBJ1-1; possibly TRBD1 for D (6 bases). This clonotype was sampled from a woman younger than 35 with Graves' ophthalmopathy. The sequencing sample was made of blood. CDR3 residues: CASSIRGGTLNTEAFF. The DNA for the CDR3 is TGTGCCAGTAGTATAAGGGGGGGGACACTGAACACTGAAGCTTTCTTT.